There are a few counts of the clone carrying this T cell receptor (beta chain). This sample stems from a study of blood T cell repertoires in COVID-19. The overall study: Researchers got acute and convalescent COVID-19 samples from the United States, Italy and Spain. T cells, B-cell-depleted T cells, or PBMCs supplied cDNA or gDNA.

As handled by the study authors: Amplifying reference gene primers gave estimates of nucleated cell counts. TCRdb's copy holds only in-frame clones and misses some; the assay was immunoSEQ multiplex PCR. Clonal size and the V and J genes are those of that table, whereas D and trimming came from the DNA. The sample records just over 150,000 clones, 85% being singletons. Between the trimmed V and J ends, which lost 4 bases and 7 bases, there was a span of 10 bases. The CDR3 is 12 amino acids. Per germline, CDR1 MNHEY and CDR2 SMNVEV (reference sequence). The gene calls are TRBV27 and TRBJ1-1; D remains unclear. The specimen sequenced was peripheral blood. This TCR was sampled from a human donor with acute or convalescent COVID-19. The donor label of this sample is uncertain. The CDR3 DNA sequence: TGTGCCAGCAGTTCGGACTTCAATGAAGCTTTCTTT. Its protein is CASSSDFNEAFF.